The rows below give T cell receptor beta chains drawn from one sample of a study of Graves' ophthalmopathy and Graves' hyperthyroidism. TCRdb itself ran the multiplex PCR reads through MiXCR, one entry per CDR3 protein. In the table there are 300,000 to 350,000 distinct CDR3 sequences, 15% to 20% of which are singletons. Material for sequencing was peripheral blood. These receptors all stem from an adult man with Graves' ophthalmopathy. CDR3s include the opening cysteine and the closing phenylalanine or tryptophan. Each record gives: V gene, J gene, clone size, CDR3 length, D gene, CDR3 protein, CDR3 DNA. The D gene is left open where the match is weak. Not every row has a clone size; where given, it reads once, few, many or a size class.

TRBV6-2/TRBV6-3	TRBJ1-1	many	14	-	CASSPLSRGTEAFF	TGTGCCAGCAGTCCGTTGTCGCGGGGCACTGAAGCTTTCTTT
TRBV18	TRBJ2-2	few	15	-	CASSLGTSNTGELFF	TGTGCCAGCTCACTGGGGACATCGAACACCGGGGAGCTGTTTTTT
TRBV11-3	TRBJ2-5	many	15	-	CASSFGADPQETQYF	TGTGCCAGCAGCTTCGGAGCGGACCCCCAAGAGACCCAGTACTTC
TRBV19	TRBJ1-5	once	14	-	CASSISVSNQPQHF	TGTGCCAGTAGCATTTCAGTTAGCAATCAGCCCCAGCATTTT
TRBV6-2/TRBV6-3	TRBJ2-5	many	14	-	CASSYGVTEETQYF	TGTGCCAGCAGTTACGGGGTTACCGAAGAGACCCAGTACTTC
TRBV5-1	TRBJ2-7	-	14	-	CAGSFGAGAYEQYF	TGCGCCGGCAGCTTTGGGGCAGGGGCCTACGAGCAGTACTTC
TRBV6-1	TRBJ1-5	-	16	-	CASSSGQFTLNQPQHF	TGTGCCAGCAGCTCCGGACAGTTTACCTTAAATCAGCCCCAGCATTTT
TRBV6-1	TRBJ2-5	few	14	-	CASSLGTWEETQYF	TGTGCCAGCAGCCTCGGGACCTGGGAAGAGACCCAGTACTTC
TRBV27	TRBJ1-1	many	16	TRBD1	CASSWTFRDRNTEAFF	TGTGCCAGCAGTTGGACCTTTCGGGACAGGAACACTGAAGCTTTCTTT
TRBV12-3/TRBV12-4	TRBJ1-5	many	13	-	CASSLAVGQPQHF	TGTGCCAGCAGTTTAGCGGTTGGGCAGCCCCAGCATTTT
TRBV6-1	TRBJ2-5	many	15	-	CASSEGGTEQETQYF	TGTGCCAGCAGTGAAGGTGGCACCGAACAAGAGACCCAGTACTTC
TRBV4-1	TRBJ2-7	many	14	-	CASSQLDPMGEQYF	TGCGCCAGCAGCCAGCTGGACCCAATGGGCGAGCAGTACTTC
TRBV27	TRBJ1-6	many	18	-	CASSFLSADAFWNSPLHF	TGTGCCAGCAGTTTTCTTTCCGCAGACGCATTTTGGAATTCACCCCTCCACTTT
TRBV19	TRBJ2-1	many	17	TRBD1	CASSTPQWTGDADEQFF	TGTGCCAGTAGTACCCCCCAATGGACAGGGGACGCCGATGAGCAGTTCTTC
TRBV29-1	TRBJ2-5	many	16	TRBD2	CSVRGTSGGAFETQYF	TGCAGCGTCCGGGGGACTAGCGGGGGGGCCTTTGAGACCCAGTACTTC
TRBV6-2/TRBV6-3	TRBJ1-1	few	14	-	CASIRTSQRTEAFF	TGTGCCAGCATTCGGACTTCCCAAAGGACTGAAGCTTTCTTT
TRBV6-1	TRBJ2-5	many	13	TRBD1	CATGYGTGETQYF	TGTGCCACCGGCTACGGGACAGGGGAGACCCAGTACTTC
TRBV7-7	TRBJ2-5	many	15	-	CASSLGVTGLETQYF	TGTGCTAGCAGCTTGGGGGTCACGGGCCTAGAGACCCAGTACTTC
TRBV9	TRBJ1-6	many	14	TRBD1	CASSVEGQDSPLHF	TGTGCCAGCAGCGTAGAAGGACAGGATTCACCCCTCCACTTT
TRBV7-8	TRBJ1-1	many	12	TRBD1	CASSPRDSEAFF	TGTGCCAGCAGCCCTAGGGACAGTGAAGCTTTCTTT
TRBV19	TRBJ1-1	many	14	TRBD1	CASTRDRENTEAFF	TGTGCCAGTACCCGGGACAGGGAGAACACTGAAGCTTTCTTT
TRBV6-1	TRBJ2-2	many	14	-	CASSDEGGTGELFF	TGTGCCAGCAGTGACGAGGGTGGGACCGGGGAGCTGTTTTTT
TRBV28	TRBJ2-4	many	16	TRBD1	CASSLSTGGRRNIQYF	TGTGCCAGCAGTTTAAGTACAGGGGGCAGACGAAACATTCAGTACTTC
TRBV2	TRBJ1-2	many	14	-	CASSEEPTDYGYTF	TGTGCCAGCAGTGAAGAGCCGACGGACTATGGCTACACCTTC
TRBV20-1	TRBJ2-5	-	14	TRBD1	CSAPATGEKETQYF	TGCAGTGCCCCCGCGACAGGGGAGAAAGAGACCCAGTACTTC
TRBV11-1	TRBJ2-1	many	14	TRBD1	CASSSTGSYNEQFF	TGTGCCAGCAGCTCGACAGGGTCCTACAATGAGCAGTTCTTC
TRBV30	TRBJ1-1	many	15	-	CAWSVLSGGYTEAFF	TGTGCCTGGAGTGTACTTTCCGGGGGCTACACTGAAGCTTTCTTT
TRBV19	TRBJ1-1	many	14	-	CASSPRQLNTEAFF	TGTGCCAGTAGCCCACGACAGTTGAACACTGAAGCTTTCTTT
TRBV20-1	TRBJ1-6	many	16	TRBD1	CSAQPPGQRNNSPLHF	TGCAGTGCTCAACCCCCGGGACAGAGAAATAATTCACCCCTCCACTTT
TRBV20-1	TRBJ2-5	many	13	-	CSARRRSQETQYF	TGCAGTGCTAGAAGGCGATCCCAAGAGACCCAGTACTTC
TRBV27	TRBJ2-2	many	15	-	CASSLFQGGTGELFF	TGTGCCAGCAGTTTATTTCAGGGGGGCACCGGGGAGCTGTTTTTT
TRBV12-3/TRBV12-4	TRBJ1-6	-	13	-	CASSRENNSPLHF	TGTGCCAGCAGTCGAGAGAATAATTCACCCCTCCACTTT